A single sample is the source of the 29 T cell receptor beta chains below, sequenced in a study of T cell changes during pregnancy in multiple sclerosis. Repertoires were generated with immunoSEQ multiplex PCR, while TCRdb's copy carries only in-frame clones and drops some. Altogether around 50,000 clones are present, 93% being singletons, with the ten largest covering more than 3%. The specimen was CD8+ T cells from peripheral blood mononuclear cells, collected in the second trimester of pregnancy. These receptor sequences come from a female donor with multiple sclerosis, enrolled in a pregnancy study.

This clone came up once. The V gene is TRBV6-5, the J gene TRBJ2-1, with D maybe TRBD2 (6 bases). V was cut by 1 base and J by 10 bases, with 11 bases left in between. Germline V gene lookup returns CDR1 MNHEY and CDR2 SVGAGI. The CDR3 runs 13 residues. The DNA of the CDR3 is TGTGCCAGCAGTTACTACGGGAGCGGCGAGCAGTTCTTC. Its protein is CASSYYGSGEQFF.

The chain couples TRBV29-1 to TRBJ2-2; 11 bases are a match to TRBD2. The CDR3 spans 14 residues. Looked up from germline, CDR1 is SQVTM and CDR2 is ANQGSEA. With V trimmed by 6 bases and J by 6 bases, 6 bases remained unmatched. CDR3 in amino acids: CSVGGLAAPGELFF. The CDR3 nucleotides read TGCAGCGTGGGGGGACTAGCGGCTCCCGGGGAGCTGTTTTTT.

The J gene is TRBJ2-7, the V gene TRBV5-4; D gene ambiguous. Germline CDR1 and CDR2: SGHNT and YYREEE (reference sequence). The germline V and J ends were trimmed by 3 bases and 3 bases, with 7 bases remaining between them. The CDR3 is made up of 12 amino acids. This CDR3 reads CASSSNSYEQYF. The CDR3 DNA reads TGTGCCAGCAGCTCTAACAGCTACGAGCAGTACTTC.

The rearrangement uses TRBV4-3 and TRBJ1-2, with 7 bases fitting TRBD1. The V and J ends lost 2 bases and 2 bases, in that order; junction bases with no gene match: 5. The CDR3 length is 15 residues. The germline V gene has CDR1 LGHNA and CDR2 YSLEER. The CDR3 nucleotides read TGCGCCAGCAGCCAAAACAGGGGAGGAAACTATGGCTACACCTTC. Its translation is CASSQNRGGNYGYTF.

The chain joins TRBV28 to TRBJ1-2, with D tentatively TRBD1 (6 bases). In germline, CDR1 is MDHEN, CDR2 SYDVKM. Trimming stripped 1 base from V and 8 bases from J, with 23 bases between. The CDR3 consists of 17 residues. The CDR3 region has the DNA TGTGCCAGCAGTTTATCCCCCCACCCCAGGGGTAGAAGGGGCTACACCTTC. Amino acids: CASSLSPHPRGRRGYTF.

V is TRBV30 and J is TRBJ2-1; 7 bases map to TRBD2. Germline V gives CDR1 GTSNPN, CDR2 SVGIG (reference sequence). This CDR3 region has 13 residues. Trimming removed 7 bases from V and 7 bases from J; junction bases left unmatched: 10. CDR3 sequence: CASRPGTNNEQFF. The CDR3 coding sequence is TGTGCCTCTCGACCCGGGACTAATAATGAGCAGTTCTTC.

This clone was seen only once. The chain has TRBV7-7 and TRBJ2-5; D ambiguous. CDR1 is SSHAT and CDR2 is FNYEAQ in the germline V gene (reference sequence). The length of the CDR3 is 13 residues. The V gene lost 3 bases and the J gene lost 5 bases, with 10 bases spanning the gap. The CDR3 loop is CASSFYLEETQYF. The CDR3, as DNA: TGTGCCAGCAGCTTCTACCTCGAGGAGACCCAGTACTTC.

The chain carries TRBV5-4 and TRBJ1-5; tentatively, D is TRBD1 (5 bases). This CDR3 has 14 residues. V was shortened by 10 bases and J by 5 bases, with 19 bases between the two germline ends. CDR1 is SGHNT, CDR2 YYREEE, per germline (reference sequence). CDR3 DNA sequence: TGTGCCTTTTCGGGGGGGGGAGAGGATCAGCCCCAGCATTTT. Its translation is CAFSGGGEDQPQHF.

This chain uses TRBV6-4 with TRBJ2-2; maybe TRBD1 (7 bases). Germline values: CDR1 MRHNA, CDR2 SNTAGT. The CDR3 is 14 amino acids. The ends were cut back, 4 bases at V and 3 bases at J, with 9 bases in the middle. The CDR3 region has the DNA TGTGCCAGCAGTGCCAGGGGGGACACCGGGGAGCTGTTTTTT. Protein sequence: CASSARGDTGELFF.

The V gene is TRBV25-1, the J gene TRBJ2-1; D perhaps matches TRBD2 (6 bases). This CDR3 has 13 residues. V lost 5 bases and J lost 5, with 10 bases in between. Germline V gene data show CDR1 as MGHDK and CDR2 as SYGVNS. CDR3 sequence (DNA): TGTGCCAGCAGTCCGCGGGGTAACAATGAGCAGTTCTTC. Translated: CASSPRGNNEQFF.

V usage is TRBV5-5 and J usage is TRBJ2-7; D perhaps matches TRBD1 (6 bases). V was clipped by 0 bases and J by 2 bases, with 15 bases between them. The CDR3 contains 16 residues. Germline CDR1 and CDR2: SGHKS and YYEKEE (reference sequence). The CDR3 DNA reads as TGTGCCAGCAGCTTGGTGTGGCCAGGGGACCCCTACGAGCAGTACTTC. This translates into CASSLVWPGDPYEQYF. The complete variable domain, with remaining parts taken from reference TRBV5-5 and TRBJ2-7, reads DAGVTQSPTHLIKTRGQQVTLRCSPISGHKSVSWYQQVLGQGPQFIFQYYEKEERGRGNFPDRFSARQFPNYSSELNVNALLLGDSALYLCASSLVWPGDPYEQYFGPGTRLTVT.

The V and J genes are TRBV7-9 and TRBJ2-7, with 8 bases aligning to TRBD1. The germline gives CDR1 SEHNR, CDR2 FQNEAQ (reference sequence). V was clipped by 5 bases and J by 4 bases; unmatched bases: 13. The CDR3 has 16 amino acids. In nucleotides, the CDR3 is TGTGCCAGCAGCCCAAGGCCTGGACAGGGCTGGTACGAGCAGTACTTC. This translates into CASSPRPGQGWYEQYF.

The gene calls are TRBV5-1 and TRBJ2-7, with TRBD1 matching 9 bases. The V and J ends lost 0 bases and 4 bases, in that order; junction bases with no gene match: 5. CDR1 is SGHRS, CDR2 YFSETQ, per germline. The CDR3 spans 15 residues. CDR3 loop: CASSLEGQGLYEQYF. The CDR3 coding sequence is TGCGCCAGCAGCTTGGAGGGACAGGGACTTTACGAGCAGTACTTC.

The rearrangement uses TRBV4-1 and TRBJ1-5; no reliable D call. CDR1 and CDR2 (germline): MGHRA, YSYEKL. The CDR3 loop spans 15 amino acids. The V and J ends lost 0 bases and 3 bases respectively, with 9 bases between them. The CDR3 DNA reads as TGCGCCAGCAGCCAAGATATTACAGACAATCAGCCCCAGCATTTT. Protein product: CASSQDITDNQPQHF.

This clone was detected once. The rearrangement joins TRBV5-8 to TRBJ1-1; 7 bases map to TRBD1. The CDR3 has 13 amino acids. With V trimmed by 4 bases and J by 8 bases, 8 bases remained unmatched. Per the germline V gene, CDR1 is SGHTS and CDR2 is YDEGEE. CDR3: CASSGTGVGEAFF. The CDR3, as DNA: TGTGCCAGCAGCGGAACAGGGGTGGGCGAAGCTTTCTTT.

The chain recombines TRBV19 with TRBJ1-3; D unclear. Germline V lookup: CDR1 LNHDA, CDR2 SQIVND (reference sequence). The CDR3 runs to 15 residues. V shed 3 bases and J shed 2 bases, with 11 bases lying between them. The CDR3 bases are TGTGCCAGTAGTATTGCCGCGGGTGCTGGAAACACCATATATTTT. Its protein is CASSIAAGAGNTIYF.

The chain uses TRBV9 and TRBJ2-7, with 8 bases aligning to TRBD2. Germline CDR1 is SGDLS and CDR2 is YYNGEE. Losses at the gene ends were 2 bases for V and 5 bases for J; bases not matched to a gene: 12. The CDR3 has 16 amino acids. The CDR3 is CASSVLAAGGGNEQYF. The CDR3 DNA is TGTGCCAGCAGCGTGTTGGCGGCGGGCGGGGGGAACGAGCAGTACTTC.

The chain uses TRBV7-6 and TRBJ2-1, with TRBD2 matching over 14 bases. With V trimmed by 10 bases and J by 4 bases, 9 bases remained unmatched. CDR3 length: 16 amino acids. Germline V gene sequence: CDR1 SGHVS, CDR2 FNYEAQ. CDR3 amino acids: CATKGTSGSEYNEQFF. In DNA form, the CDR3 reads TGTGCCACTAAGGGGACTAGCGGGAGTGAATACAATGAGCAGTTCTTC.

The rearrangement uses TRBV29-1 and TRBJ2-6; tentatively, D is TRBD2 (6 bases). The CDR3 is 17 amino acids. The germline CDR1 and CDR2 sequences are SQVTM and ANQGSEA. Trimming took 7 bases from V and 0 from J, leaving 19 bases between them. The CDR3 DNA reads TGCAGCGCCCTACTCCGGGACTTAGACTCTGGGGCCAACGTCCTGACTTTC. Translation gives CSALLRDLDSGANVLTF.

This sequence joins TRBV6-1 and TRBJ1-1; 9 nucleotides align to TRBD1. The CDR3 sequence is 15 residues long. Germline V gene data show CDR1 as MNHNS and CDR2 as SASEGT. The trim removed 3 bases at V and 3 bases at J, leaving 5 bases unmatched. The CDR3 sequence is CASSDWTGEDTEAFF. CDR3 DNA: TGTGCCAGCAGTGACTGGACAGGGGAGGACACTGAAGCTTTCTTT.

The chain links TRBV7-9 to TRBJ2-2; 7 nucleotides match TRBD1. Germline V CDR1 and CDR2: SEHNR, FQNEAQ (reference sequence). V lost 5 bases to trimming and J lost 5 bases; unmatched junction nucleotides: 8. The CDR3 sequence is 15 residues long. The CDR3: CASSPPRTGTGELFF. CDR3 nucleotides: TGTGCCAGCAGCCCACCCAGGACAGGTACCGGGGAGCTGTTTTTT.

This chain joins TRBV2 and TRBJ2-2; 9 nucleotides agree with TRBD1. Unmatched junction bases numbered 3, after V lost 4 bases and J lost 3 bases. CDR3 length: 15 amino acids. Germline values: CDR1 SNHLY, CDR2 FYNNEI. The CDR3 reads CASSARDRDTGELFF. The CDR3 DNA reads TGTGCCAGCAGTGCCCGGGACAGGGACACCGGGGAGCTGTTTTTT.

The chain combines TRBV5-1 with TRBJ2-3; no clear D gene. Germline V gives CDR1 SGHRS, CDR2 YFSETQ. V dropped 0 bases and J dropped 0 bases, with 8 bases sitting between them. CDR3 length equals 15 residues. CDR3 bases: TGCGCCAGCAGCTTGGGTGAGACTAGCACAGATACGCAGTATTTT. Translated: CASSLGETSTDTQYF.

In this sample, this clone turned up once. V is TRBV19 and J is TRBJ2-1, with 8 positions matching TRBD1. The V gene end was trimmed by 8 bases and the J gene end by 7 bases; junction bases not matched to a gene: 13. CDR3 length: 15 amino acids. Germline CDR1 reads LNHDA; CDR2 reads SQIVND (reference sequence). CDR3 protein: CASFEQGAGVNEQFF. CDR3 DNA sequence: TGTGCCAGTTTTGAGCAGGGGGCAGGAGTGAATGAGCAGTTCTTC.

The rearrangement joins TRBV19 to TRBJ1-1; the D is unclear. V was trimmed by 1 base and J by 2 bases, leaving 5 bases between them. CDR1 is LNHDA, CDR2 SQIVND, per germline (reference sequence). CDR3 length: 13 amino acids. The CDR3 reads CASSIGQNTEAFF. CDR3 nucleotides: TGTGCCAGTAGTATAGGACAAAACACTGAAGCTTTCTTT. Looking up the rest from reference TRBV19 and TRBJ1-1 gives the full variable domain: DGGITQSPKYLFRKEGQNVTLSCEQNLNHDAMYWYRQDPGQGLRLIYYSQIVNDFQKGDIAEGYSVSREKKESFPLTVTSAQKNPTAFYLCASSIGQNTEAFFGQGTRLTVV.

The chain carries TRBV9 and TRBJ2-1, with TRBD2 identical over 8 bases. V lost 0 bases, J lost 4 bases, and 3 bases stayed unmatched. The CDR3 sequence is 15 residues long. Germline V gene sequence: CDR1 SGDLS, CDR2 YYNGEE. In DNA form, the CDR3 reads TGTGCCAGCAGCGTAGGGCTAGCGGGTTACAATGAGCAGTTCTTC. It is translated as CASSVGLAGYNEQFF.

This clone was seen a single time. CDR3 sequence reads: CASSKQGGSGANVLTF. As DNA, the CDR3 is TGTGCCAGTAGTAAACAGGGTGGCTCTGGGGCCAACGTCCTGACTTTC. The V call is TRBV19, the J call TRBJ2-6, with D perhaps matching TRBD1 (6 bases). The germline gives CDR1 LNHDA, CDR2 SQIVND (reference sequence). V lost 4 bases to trimming and J lost 0 bases, with 10 bases between them. This CDR3 contains 16 residues.

V and J are TRBV5-6 and TRBJ1-2; 9 nucleotides agree with TRBD1. The germline V gene encodes CDR1 SGHDT and CDR2 YYEEEE. V was clipped by 4 bases and J by 5 bases; unmatched bases: 12. The CDR3 covers 16 residues. CDR3 sequence reads: CASSKTGGKSIYGYTF. The CDR3 DNA follows: TGTGCCAGCAGCAAGACAGGGGGAAAGAGTATATATGGCTACACCTTC. Full variable domain (outside the CDR3, taken from reference TRBV5-6 and TRBJ1-2): DAGVTQSPTHLIKTRGQQVTLRCSPKSGHDTVSWYQQALGQGPQFIFQYYEEEERQRGNFPDRFSGHQFPNYSSELNVNALLLGDSALYLCASSKTGGKSIYGYTFGSGTRLTVV.

The chain couples TRBV11-3 to TRBJ1-5, with D possibly being TRBD1 (5 bases). This CDR3 is 12 amino acids long. Germline V gene lookup returns CDR1 SGHNT and CDR2 YENEEA. V gave up 4 bases and J gave up 4 bases, with 5 bases separating them. CDR3: CASSSGNQPQHF. The CDR3, as DNA: TGTGCCAGCAGCTCAGGGAATCAGCCCCAGCATTTT. The full variable domain, in which reference TRBV11-3 and TRBJ1-5 provide the parts outside the CDR3, is EAGVVQSPRYKIIEKKQPVAFWCNPISGHNTLYWYLQNLGQGPELLIRYENEEAVDDSQLPKDRFSAERLKGVDSTLKIQPAELGDSAVYLCASSSGNQPQHFGDGTRLSIL.